The entry below describes one T cell receptor beta chain. Antigen: not known. In the PCR, 60 Vbeta and 13 Jbeta primers were used. The table came from immunoSEQ multiplex PCR; TCRdb's copy has only in-frame clones and leaves some out. The table has more than 95,000 clones, 15% seen once. The source of the sample is a study of cytomegalovirus exposure and HLA in healthy donors. Study conclusions and caveats: HLA allele associations emerged for around 15,000 TCR beta sequences in a later analysis, at 0.05 false discovery rate. CMV serostatus was the sole immune exposure data available. Analysis was carried out at a later point, and it linked a missense DCLRE1C variant to TCR beta V- and J-gene trimming. Most TCR beta V segments were productive about 87% or about 30% of the time in an earlier analysis.

The germline CDR1 and CDR2 sequences are SEHNR and FQNEAQ (reference sequence). The CDR3 runs to 14 residues. Trimming pared 3 bases from V and 3 bases from J, leaving 9 bases between. The chain combines TRBV7-9 with TRBJ1-5; tentatively, D is TRBD1 (5 bases). This clonotype was sampled from a female donor in good health and CMV-seronegative. The sequenced sample was PBMCs. The CDR3 sequence is CASSFDSSNQPQHF. CDR3 nucleotide sequence: TGTGCCAGCAGCTTTGACAGCTCCAATCAGCCCCAGCATTTT.